This TCR beta chain was observed in a study of T cells expressing NK-cell markers. Study-wide background: One of the eight sequenced donors was seronegative, whereas the other seven were HCMV-seropositive. Findings and caveats of the study: Topping the CD3+CD56-NKG2C+ fraction as well were these clonotypes, in a few donors.

TCRdb reanalyzed the 5' RACE reads and collapses them to one entry per CDR3 protein, without DNA. The sample totals some 280,000 distinct CDR3 sequences. Comments on this clonotype: Its antigen is not identified.

Germline loops: CDR1 MGHRA, CDR2 YSYEKL. This CDR3 comprises 19 residues. The sequencing input was blood T cells: a sorted CD56 or NKG2C T cell subset, CD4+ or CD8+ T cells, or bulk PBMC T cells (not recorded which). The TCR sequence derives from a man younger than 35 in good health. The chain links TRBV4-1 to TRBJ2-2; TCRdb names TRBD2, which stays unverified in the absence of DNA. CDR3 in amino acids: CASSRKMRELAIFTGELFF.